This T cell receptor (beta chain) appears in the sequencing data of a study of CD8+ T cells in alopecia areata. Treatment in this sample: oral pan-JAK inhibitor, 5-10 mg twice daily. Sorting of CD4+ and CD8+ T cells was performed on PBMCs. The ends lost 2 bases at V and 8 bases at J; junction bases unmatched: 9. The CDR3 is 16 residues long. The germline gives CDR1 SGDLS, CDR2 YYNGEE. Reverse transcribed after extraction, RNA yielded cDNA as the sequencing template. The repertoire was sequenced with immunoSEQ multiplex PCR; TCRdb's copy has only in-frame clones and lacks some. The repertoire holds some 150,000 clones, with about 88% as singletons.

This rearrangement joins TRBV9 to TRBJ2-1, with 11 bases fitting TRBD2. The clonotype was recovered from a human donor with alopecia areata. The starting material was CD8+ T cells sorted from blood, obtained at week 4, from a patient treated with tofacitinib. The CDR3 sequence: CASSVRTSGSGDEQFF. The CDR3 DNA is TGTGCCAGCAGCGTCCGAACTAGCGGGAGTGGAGATGAGCAGTTCTTC.